This T cell receptor beta chain originates from a study of a mutant IDH1 vaccine in newly diagnosed glioma. Study as a whole: Following radiotherapy alone, or alongside temozolomide cycles, vaccination was started after an interval of 4-6 weeks.

Repertoires were generated with immunoSEQ multiplex PCR, while TCRdb's copy carries only in-frame clones and drops some. Of over 35,000 clones listed, roughly 80% are singletons. V lost 0 bases, J lost 1 base, and 9 bases stayed unmatched. Germline CDR1 SGHDT, CDR2 YYEEEE. The CDR3 has 17 amino acids. Described time point: week 35, safety follow-up. The investigators gave 300 ug of mutant IDH1 20-mer peptide in each vaccine dose, together with topical imiquimod. Notes on this clone: No antigen is known for it.

The rearrangement uses TRBV5-6 and TRBJ2-7; 8 bases agree with TRBD2. The clonotype comes from a woman aged 45-60 years with glioma. The material was PBMCs, obtained from a glioma patient whose treatment included an IDH1 peptide vaccine. CDR3 in amino acids: CASSLGASGFKSYEQYF. The CDR3 DNA follows: TGTGCCAGCAGCTTGGGTGCTAGCGGGTTTAAATCCTACGAGCAGTACTTC.